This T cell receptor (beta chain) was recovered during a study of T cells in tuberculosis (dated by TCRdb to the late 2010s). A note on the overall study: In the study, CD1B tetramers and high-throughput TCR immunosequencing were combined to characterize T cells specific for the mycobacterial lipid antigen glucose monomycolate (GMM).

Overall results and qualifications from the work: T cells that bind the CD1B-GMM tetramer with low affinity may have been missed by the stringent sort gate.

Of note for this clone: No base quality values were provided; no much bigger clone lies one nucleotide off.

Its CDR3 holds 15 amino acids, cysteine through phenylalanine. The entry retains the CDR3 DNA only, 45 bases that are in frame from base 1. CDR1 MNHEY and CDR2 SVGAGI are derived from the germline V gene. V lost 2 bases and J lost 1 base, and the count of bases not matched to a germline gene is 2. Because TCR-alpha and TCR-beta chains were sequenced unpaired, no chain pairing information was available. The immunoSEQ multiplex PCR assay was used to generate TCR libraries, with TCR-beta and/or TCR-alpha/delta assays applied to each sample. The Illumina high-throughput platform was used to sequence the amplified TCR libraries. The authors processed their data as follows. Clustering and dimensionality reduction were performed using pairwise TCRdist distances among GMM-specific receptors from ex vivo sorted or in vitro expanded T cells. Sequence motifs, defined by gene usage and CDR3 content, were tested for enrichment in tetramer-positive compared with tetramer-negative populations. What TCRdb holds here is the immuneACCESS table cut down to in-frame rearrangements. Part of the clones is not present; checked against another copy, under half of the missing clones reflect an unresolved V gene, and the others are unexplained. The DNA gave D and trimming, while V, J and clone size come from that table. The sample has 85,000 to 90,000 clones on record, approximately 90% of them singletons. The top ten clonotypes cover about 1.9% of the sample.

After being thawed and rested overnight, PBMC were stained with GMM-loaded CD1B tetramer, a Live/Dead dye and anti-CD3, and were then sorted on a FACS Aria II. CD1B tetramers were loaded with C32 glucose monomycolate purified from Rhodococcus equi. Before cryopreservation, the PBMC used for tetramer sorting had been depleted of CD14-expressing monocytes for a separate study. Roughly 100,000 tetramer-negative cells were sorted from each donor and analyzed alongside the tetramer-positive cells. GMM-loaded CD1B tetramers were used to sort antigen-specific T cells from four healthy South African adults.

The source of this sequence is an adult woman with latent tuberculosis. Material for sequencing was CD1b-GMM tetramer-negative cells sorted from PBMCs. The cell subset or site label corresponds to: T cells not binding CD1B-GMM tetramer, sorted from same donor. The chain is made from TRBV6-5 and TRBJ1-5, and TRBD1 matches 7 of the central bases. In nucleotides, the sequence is TGTGCCAGCAGTTACGGGGGACAGAGCAATCAGCCCCAGCATTTT. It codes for CASSYGGQSNQPQHF.